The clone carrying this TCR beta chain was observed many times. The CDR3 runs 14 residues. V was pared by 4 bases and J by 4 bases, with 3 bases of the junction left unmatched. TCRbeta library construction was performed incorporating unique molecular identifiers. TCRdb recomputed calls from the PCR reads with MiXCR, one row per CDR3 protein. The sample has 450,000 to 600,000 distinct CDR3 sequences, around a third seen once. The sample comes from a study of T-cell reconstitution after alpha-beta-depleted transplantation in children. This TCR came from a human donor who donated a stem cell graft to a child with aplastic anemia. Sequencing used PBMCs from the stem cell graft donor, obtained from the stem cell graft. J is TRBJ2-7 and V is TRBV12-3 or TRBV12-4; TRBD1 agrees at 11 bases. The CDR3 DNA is TGTGCCAGCAGTTCAGGACAGGGGGCGTACGAGCAGTACTTC. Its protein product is CASSSGQGAYEQYF.